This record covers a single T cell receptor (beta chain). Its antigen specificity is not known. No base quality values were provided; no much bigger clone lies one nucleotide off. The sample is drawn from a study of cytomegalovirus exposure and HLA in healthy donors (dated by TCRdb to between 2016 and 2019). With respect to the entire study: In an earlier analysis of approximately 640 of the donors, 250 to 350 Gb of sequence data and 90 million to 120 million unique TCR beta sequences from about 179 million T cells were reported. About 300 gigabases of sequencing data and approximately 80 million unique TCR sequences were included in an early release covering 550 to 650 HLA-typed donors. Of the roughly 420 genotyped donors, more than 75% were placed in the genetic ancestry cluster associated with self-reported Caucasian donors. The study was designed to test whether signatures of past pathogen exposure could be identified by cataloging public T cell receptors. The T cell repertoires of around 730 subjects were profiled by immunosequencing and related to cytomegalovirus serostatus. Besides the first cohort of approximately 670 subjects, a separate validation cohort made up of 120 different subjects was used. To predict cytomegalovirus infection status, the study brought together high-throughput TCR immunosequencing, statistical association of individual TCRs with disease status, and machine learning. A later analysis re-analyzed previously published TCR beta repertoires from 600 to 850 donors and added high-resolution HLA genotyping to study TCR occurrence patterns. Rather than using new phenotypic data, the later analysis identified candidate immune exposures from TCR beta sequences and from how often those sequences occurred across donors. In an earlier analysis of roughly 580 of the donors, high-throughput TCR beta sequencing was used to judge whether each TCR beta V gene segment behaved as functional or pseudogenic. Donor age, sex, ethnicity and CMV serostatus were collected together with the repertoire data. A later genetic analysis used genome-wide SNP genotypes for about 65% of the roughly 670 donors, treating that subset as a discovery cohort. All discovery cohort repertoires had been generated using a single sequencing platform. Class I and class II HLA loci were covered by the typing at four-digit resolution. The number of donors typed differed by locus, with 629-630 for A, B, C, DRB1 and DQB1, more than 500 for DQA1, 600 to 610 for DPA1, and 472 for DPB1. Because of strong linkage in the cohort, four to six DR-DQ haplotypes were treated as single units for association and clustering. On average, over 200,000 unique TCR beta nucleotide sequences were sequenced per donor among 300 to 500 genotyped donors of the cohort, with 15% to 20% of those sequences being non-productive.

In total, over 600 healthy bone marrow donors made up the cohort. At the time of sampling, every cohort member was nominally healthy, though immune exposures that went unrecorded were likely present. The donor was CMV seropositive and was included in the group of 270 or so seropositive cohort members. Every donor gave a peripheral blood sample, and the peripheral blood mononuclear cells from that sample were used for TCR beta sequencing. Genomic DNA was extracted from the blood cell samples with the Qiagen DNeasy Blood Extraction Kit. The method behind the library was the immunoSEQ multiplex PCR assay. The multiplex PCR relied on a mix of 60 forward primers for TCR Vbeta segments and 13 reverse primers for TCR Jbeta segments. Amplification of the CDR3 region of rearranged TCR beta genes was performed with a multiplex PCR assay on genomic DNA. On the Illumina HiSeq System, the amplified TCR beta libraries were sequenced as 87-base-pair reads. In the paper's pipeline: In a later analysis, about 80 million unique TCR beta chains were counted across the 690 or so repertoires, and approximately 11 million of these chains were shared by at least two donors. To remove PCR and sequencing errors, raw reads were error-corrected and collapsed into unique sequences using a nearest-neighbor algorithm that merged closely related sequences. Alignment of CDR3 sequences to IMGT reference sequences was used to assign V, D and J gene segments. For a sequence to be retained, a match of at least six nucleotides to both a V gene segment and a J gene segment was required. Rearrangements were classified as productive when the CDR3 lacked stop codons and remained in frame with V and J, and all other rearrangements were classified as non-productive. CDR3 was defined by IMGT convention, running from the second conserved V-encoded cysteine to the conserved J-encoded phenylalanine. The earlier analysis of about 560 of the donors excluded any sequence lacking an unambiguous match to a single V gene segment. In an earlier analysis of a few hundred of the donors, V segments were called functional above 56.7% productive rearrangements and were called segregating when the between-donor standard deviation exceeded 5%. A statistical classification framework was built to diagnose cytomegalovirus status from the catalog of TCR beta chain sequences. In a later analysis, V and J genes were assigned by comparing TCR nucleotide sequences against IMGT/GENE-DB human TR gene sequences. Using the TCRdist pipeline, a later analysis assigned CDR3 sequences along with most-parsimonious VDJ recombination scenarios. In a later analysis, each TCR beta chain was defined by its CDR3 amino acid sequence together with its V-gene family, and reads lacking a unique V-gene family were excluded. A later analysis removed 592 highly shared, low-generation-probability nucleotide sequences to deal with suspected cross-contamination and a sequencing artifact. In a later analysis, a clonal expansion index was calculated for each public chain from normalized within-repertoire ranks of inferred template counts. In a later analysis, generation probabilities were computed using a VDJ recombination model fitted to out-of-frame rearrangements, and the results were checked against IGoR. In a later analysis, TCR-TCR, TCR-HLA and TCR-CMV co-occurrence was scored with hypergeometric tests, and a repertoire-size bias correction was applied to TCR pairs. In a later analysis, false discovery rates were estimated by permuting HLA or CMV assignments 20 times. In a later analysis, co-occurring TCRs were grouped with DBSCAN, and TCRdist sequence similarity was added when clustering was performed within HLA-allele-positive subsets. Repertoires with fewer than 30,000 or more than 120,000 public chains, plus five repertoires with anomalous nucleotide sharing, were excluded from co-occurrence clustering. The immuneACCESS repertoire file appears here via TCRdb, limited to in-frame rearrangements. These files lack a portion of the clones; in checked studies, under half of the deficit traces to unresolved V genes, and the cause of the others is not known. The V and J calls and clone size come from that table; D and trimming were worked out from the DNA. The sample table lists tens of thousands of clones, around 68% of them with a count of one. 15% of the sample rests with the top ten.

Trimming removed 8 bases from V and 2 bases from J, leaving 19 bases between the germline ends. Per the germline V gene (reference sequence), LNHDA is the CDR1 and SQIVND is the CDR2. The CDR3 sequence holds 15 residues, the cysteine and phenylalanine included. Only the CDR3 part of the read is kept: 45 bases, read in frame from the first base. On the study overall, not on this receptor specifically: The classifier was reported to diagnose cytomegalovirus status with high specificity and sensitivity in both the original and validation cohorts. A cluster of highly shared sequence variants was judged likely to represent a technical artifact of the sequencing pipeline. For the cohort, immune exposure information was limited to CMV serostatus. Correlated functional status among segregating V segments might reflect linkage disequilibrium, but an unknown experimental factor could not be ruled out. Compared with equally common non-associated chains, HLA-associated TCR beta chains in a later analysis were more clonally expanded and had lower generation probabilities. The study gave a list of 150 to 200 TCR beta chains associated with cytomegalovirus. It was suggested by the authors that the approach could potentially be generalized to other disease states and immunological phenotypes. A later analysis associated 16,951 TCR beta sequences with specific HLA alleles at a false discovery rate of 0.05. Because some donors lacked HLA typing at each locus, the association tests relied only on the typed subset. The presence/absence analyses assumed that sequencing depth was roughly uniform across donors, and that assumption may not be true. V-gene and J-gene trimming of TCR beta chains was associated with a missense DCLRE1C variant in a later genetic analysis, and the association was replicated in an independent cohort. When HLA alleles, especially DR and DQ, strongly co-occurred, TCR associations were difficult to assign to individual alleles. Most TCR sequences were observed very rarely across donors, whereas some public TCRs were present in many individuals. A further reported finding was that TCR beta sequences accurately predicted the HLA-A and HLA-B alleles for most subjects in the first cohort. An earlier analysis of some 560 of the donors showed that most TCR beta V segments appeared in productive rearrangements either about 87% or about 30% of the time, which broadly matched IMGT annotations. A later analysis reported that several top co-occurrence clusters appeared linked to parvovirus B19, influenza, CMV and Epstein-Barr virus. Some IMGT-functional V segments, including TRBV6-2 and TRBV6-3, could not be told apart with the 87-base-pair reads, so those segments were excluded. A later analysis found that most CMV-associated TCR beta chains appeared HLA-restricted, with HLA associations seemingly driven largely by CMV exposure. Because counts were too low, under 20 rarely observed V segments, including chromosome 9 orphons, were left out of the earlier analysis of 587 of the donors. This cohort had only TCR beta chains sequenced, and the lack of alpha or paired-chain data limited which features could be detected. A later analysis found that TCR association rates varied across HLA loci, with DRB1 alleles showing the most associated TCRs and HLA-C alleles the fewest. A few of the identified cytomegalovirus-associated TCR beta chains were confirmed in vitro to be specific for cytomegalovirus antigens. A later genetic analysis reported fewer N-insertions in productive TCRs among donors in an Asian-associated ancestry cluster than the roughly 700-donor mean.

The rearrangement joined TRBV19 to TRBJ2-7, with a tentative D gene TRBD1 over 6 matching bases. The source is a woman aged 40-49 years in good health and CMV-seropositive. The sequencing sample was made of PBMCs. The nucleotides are TGTGCCAGTCGGACAACACAGGGTGCCCCCTACGAGCAGTACTTC. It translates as CASRTTQGAPYEQYF. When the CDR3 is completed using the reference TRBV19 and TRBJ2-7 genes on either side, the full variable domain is DGGITQSPKYLFRKEGQNVTLSCEQNLNHDAMYWYRQDPGQGLRLIYYSQIVNDFQKGDIAEGYSVSREKKESFPLTVTSAQKNPTAFYLCASRTTQGAPYEQYFGPGTRLTVT.